A selection of T cell receptor beta chains follows, all from one sample in a study of PD-L1 blockade in urothelial cancer. The repertoire was sequenced with immunoSEQ multiplex PCR; TCRdb's copy has only in-frame clones and lacks some. The sample comprises some 120,000 clones, around 88% of which are singletons, and around 1.7% rests with the top ten. The starting material was PBMCs, obtained around atezolizumab (anti-PD-L1) treatment. Source of these receptors: a man in his fifties or sixties with urothelial cancer. Both conserved end residues are trimmed from each CDR3. The order of the fields is clone size, J gene, V gene, CDR3 protein. Only part of the rows carry a size: once, few, many, or a class if the clone is expanded.

clone size: few; J gene: TRBJ1-5; V gene: TRBV6-1; CDR3 protein: ASSPRQVTTQH
clone size: .; J gene: TRBJ2-3; V gene: TRBV6-5; CDR3 protein: ASSYASYGGDTQY
clone size: .; J gene: TRBJ2-3; V gene: TRBV27; CDR3 protein: ASHKGLAGGADTQY
clone size: .; J gene: TRBJ2-2; V gene: TRBV5-5; CDR3 protein: ASSPADTGELF
clone size: .; J gene: TRBJ1-1; V gene: TRBV6-6; CDR3 protein: ASRYRQGGTEAF
clone size: .; J gene: TRBJ2-3; V gene: TRBV27; CDR3 protein: ASRHTEAGYNTDTQY
clone size: .; J gene: TRBJ2-2; V gene: TRBV5-4; CDR3 protein: ASSFGGAAFGGTGELF
clone size: .; J gene: TRBJ2-1; V gene: TRBV6-5; CDR3 protein: ASSYSYRGDNEQF
clone size: .; J gene: TRBJ2-2; V gene: TRBV15; CDR3 protein: ATSRDPQNTGELF
clone size: .; J gene: TRBJ2-5; V gene: TRBV29-1; CDR3 protein: SVRREPQETQY
clone size: few; J gene: TRBJ2-7; V gene: TRBV4-1; CDR3 protein: ASSPGGSGYEQY
clone size: .; J gene: TRBJ2-7; V gene: TRBV11-2; CDR3 protein: ASSLDVRSGGPSYEQY
clone size: .; J gene: TRBJ2-3; V gene: TRBV9; CDR3 protein: ASSATTSGRTDTQY
clone size: .; J gene: TRBJ1-1; V gene: TRBV18; CDR3 protein: ASSPTAGHGTEAF
clone size: .; J gene: TRBJ1-3; V gene: TRBV30; CDR3 protein: AWNRDTGNTIY
clone size: .; J gene: TRBJ2-5; V gene: TRBV6-5; CDR3 protein: ASSSGGDSQETQY
clone size: .; J gene: TRBJ2-7; V gene: TRBV19; CDR3 protein: ASSRTSGAYEQY
clone size: .; J gene: TRBJ2-5; V gene: TRBV5-6; CDR3 protein: ASSLRAGGRETQY
clone size: .; J gene: TRBJ1-1; V gene: TRBV28; CDR3 protein: ASSLRVSEAF
clone size: .; J gene: TRBJ1-1; V gene: TRBV13; CDR3 protein: ASSPQGGRTEAF
clone size: .; J gene: TRBJ2-3; V gene: TRBV11-3; CDR3 protein: ASMLRPGTDTQY
clone size: .; J gene: TRBJ2-5; V gene: TRBV7-2; CDR3 protein: ASSLDMRETQY
clone size: .; J gene: TRBJ1-2; V gene: TRBV27; CDR3 protein: ASSFWGQAIANYGYT
clone size: .; J gene: TRBJ2-7; V gene: TRBV7-9; CDR3 protein: ASTPPRGLTYEQY
clone size: .; J gene: TRBJ2-2; V gene: TRBV9; CDR3 protein: ASSVENTNTGELF
clone size: .; J gene: TRBJ1-2; V gene: TRBV28; CDR3 protein: ATSGRLGYT
clone size: .; J gene: TRBJ2-2; V gene: TRBV10-1; CDR3 protein: ASAKAGDTGELF
clone size: .; J gene: TRBJ1-1; V gene: TRBV27; CDR3 protein: ASRTGMNTEAF
clone size: few; J gene: TRBJ1-1; V gene: TRBV5-1; CDR3 protein: ASSLGNPGDTEAF
clone size: .; J gene: TRBJ2-3; V gene: TRBV28; CDR3 protein: ASSFRDRGYTDTQY
clone size: few; J gene: TRBJ1-1; V gene: TRBV6-5; CDR3 protein: ASISTEAF
clone size: .; J gene: TRBJ1-4; V gene: TRBV11-2; CDR3 protein: ASSLQGRRSEKLF
clone size: once; J gene: TRBJ2-6; V gene: TRBV29-1; CDR3 protein: SVDSGALT
clone size: .; J gene: TRBJ2-1; V gene: TRBV19; CDR3 protein: ASSRTSGSYNEQF
clone size: .; J gene: TRBJ2-2; V gene: TRBV7-3; CDR3 protein: ASSLGPGALTGELF
clone size: .; J gene: TRBJ1-3; V gene: TRBV6-1; CDR3 protein: ASRMGQEAGTIY
clone size: few; J gene: TRBJ1-5; V gene: TRBV6-1; CDR3 protein: ASSKGTGISNQPQH
clone size: .; J gene: TRBJ2-5; V gene: TRBV7-8; CDR3 protein: ASSYLAGGETQY
clone size: .; J gene: TRBJ1-6; V gene: TRBV27; CDR3 protein: ASSLSGTYNSPLH
clone size: once; J gene: TRBJ2-3; V gene: TRBV2; CDR3 protein: ASPRSGQPRQLTDTQY
clone size: few; J gene: TRBJ1-4; V gene: TRBV7-8; CDR3 protein: ASSLTTSGGRAEKLF
clone size: .; J gene: TRBJ1-1; V gene: TRBV11-2; CDR3 protein: ASSLGGNTEAF
clone size: .; J gene: TRBJ1-3; V gene: TRBV11-2; CDR3 protein: ASSSGDSGNTIY
clone size: few; J gene: TRBJ1-5; V gene: TRBV19; CDR3 protein: ASSRLNQPQH
clone size: .; J gene: TRBJ1-5; V gene: TRBV19; CDR3 protein: ASSEGAGQPQH
clone size: .; J gene: TRBJ2-3; V gene: TRBV19; CDR3 protein: ASSISSGGYSTDTQY
clone size: .; J gene: TRBJ2-3; V gene: TRBV5-5; CDR3 protein: ASSRENTDTQY
clone size: .; J gene: TRBJ2-2; V gene: TRBV7-3; CDR3 protein: ASSPVPGLGYTGELF
clone size: .; J gene: TRBJ1-2; V gene: TRBV5-1; CDR3 protein: ASTSHAGSSRVYT
clone size: once; J gene: TRBJ2-5; V gene: TRBV2; CDR3 protein: ASRQDPVLETQY
clone size: .; J gene: TRBJ2-2; V gene: TRBV5-4; CDR3 protein: ASSLRAGGLSGAGELF
clone size: .; J gene: TRBJ2-2; V gene: TRBV7-9; CDR3 protein: ASSLLAGATGELF